This TCR beta chain was sequenced in a study of blood T cell repertoires in COVID-19. Overall study: COVID-19 samples from acute and convalescent phases originated in the United States, Italy and Spain. Nucleic acid was either cDNA or gDNA, and it came from T cells, B-cell-depleted T cells, or PBMCs.

CDR3 length: 15 residues. The germline V and J ends were trimmed by 6 bases and 8 bases, with 22 bases remaining between them. Germline CDR1 is SNHLY and CDR2 is FYNNEI. Per the authors' pipeline: Amplification from reference gene primers served as the basis for estimated nucleated cell counts. Profiled with immunoSEQ multiplex PCR; TCRdb holds only in-frame clones, not every one. Clonal size and the V and J genes are those of that table, whereas D and trimming came from the DNA. Of fewer than 250,000 clones listed, 90% are singletons. People in the exposed group encountered a COVID-19 case within 2 weeks before entering the study.

The source of this sequence is a man aged 30 to 39 who had been exposed to COVID-19. What was sequenced was PBMCs or T cells enriched from blood (not recorded which). V and J are TRBV2 and TRBJ1-2, with a weak D call TRBD1 (5 bases). The CDR3 region is CASSGRRQETVGYTF. The CDR3 DNA is TGTGCCAGCAGCGGCCGCCGACAAGAGACAGTCGGCTACACCTTC.